Following are 19 T cell receptor beta chains from one sample sequenced in a study of prognosis after radiotherapy for stage I lung cancer. The study amplified the TCR beta CDR3 region from genomic DNA. This amplification was carried out by two rounds of multiplex PCR. First-round PCR amplification was performed with primers specific to each TRBV and TRBJ gene. TCRdb recomputed calls from the multiplex PCR reads with MiXCR, one row per CDR3 protein. Of about 22,000 distinct CDR3 sequences listed, approximately 45% were seen once; the top ten hold 25% to 35%. The sample consisted of PBMCs, taken before or after stereotactic body radiation therapy (not recorded which). The receptor set was obtained from a donor of 50 years or more with non-small cell lung cancer.

This clonotype came up many times. The chain couples TRBV5-6 to TRBJ2-3; D is possibly TRBD1 or TRBD2 (5 bases each). The CDR3 runs to 16 residues. CDR1 is SGHDT and CDR2 is YYEEEE in the germline V gene. V lost 0 bases and J 1 base, leaving 12 bases between the germline ends. The CDR3, as DNA: TGTGCCAGCAGCTTGGGTAGGGGAGCCGGCACAGATACGCAGTATTTT. It codes for CASSLGRGAGTDTQYF.

The V gene is TRBV6-1, the J gene TRBJ1-2; 7 nucleotides line up with TRBD1. Looked up from germline, CDR1 is MNHNS and CDR2 is SASEGT. V shed 10 bases, J shed 6 bases, and the junction held 11 bases outside the gene matches. The CDR3 sequence is 13 residues long. The CDR3 sequence is CATVPLTGDGYTF. CDR3 nucleotide sequence: TGTGCCACCGTACCCCTCACAGGGGATGGCTACACCTTC.

Worth noting for this clonotype: A junction end diverges from the germline sequence, so it may reflect a read error. The CDR3 DNA is TGTGCCAGCAGCCTAGACAGGGGGGGTTGTAGCAATCATCCCCAGCATTTT. This gives the protein CASSLDRGGCSNHPQHF. This chain uses TRBV7-8 with TRBJ1-5, with 9 bases matching TRBD1. Germline CDR1 reads SGHVS; CDR2 reads FQNEAQ. The CDR3 is made up of 17 amino acids.

By sample fraction, this clonotype is medium-sized. The chain is built from TRBV5-1 and TRBJ1-3; TRBD1 matches 9 bases. V lost 4 bases and J lost 7; bases outside the gene matches: 9. CDR1 is SGHRS, CDR2 YFSETQ, per germline. The CDR3 has 15 residues. In DNA, the CDR3 is TGCGCCAGCAGCGATCCACAGGGGGCGCGTAACACCATATATTTT. It yields the protein CASSDPQGARNTIYF.

By frequency in the sample, this clonotype is medium-sized. The gene calls are TRBV19 and TRBJ1-2; D possibly corresponds to TRBD1 (5 bases). The CDR3 covers 15 residues. Germline V gene lookup returns CDR1 LNHDA and CDR2 SQIVND (reference sequence). The V end lost 7 bases, the J end lost 2 bases, and 17 bases lay between the germline ends. CDR3 DNA sequence: TGTGCCAGTAACCCCGTACCGGGGGAAAACTATGGCTACACCTTC. Its protein product is CASNPVPGENYGYTF.

This clonotype has only one observation. V usage is TRBV6-4 and J usage is TRBJ2-2; D gene uncertain. Germline assignment: CDR1 MRHNA and CDR2 SNTAGT. The CDR3 totals 14 residues. V was cut by 5 bases and J by 2 bases, with 9 bases left in between. CDR3 DNA sequence: TGTGCCAGCAGTTTCCGGTGTAACACCGGGGAGCTGTTTTTT. Its translation is CASSFRCNTGELFF.

The chain carries TRBV7-9 and TRBJ2-1; D gene unclear. This CDR3 contains 19 residues. Germline CDR1 reads SEHNR; CDR2 reads FQNEAQ (reference sequence). V shed 4 bases and J shed 0 bases, with 22 bases lying between them. CDR3: CASSSTRGGDGSSYNEQFF. The CDR3 DNA reads TGTGCCAGCAGCTCGACCCGCGGTGGTGACGGAAGCTCCTACAATGAGCAGTTCTTC. Based on the CDR3 plus reference TRBV7-9 and TRBJ2-1, the full variable domain is DTGVSQNPRHKITKRGQNVTFRCDPISEHNRLYWYRQTLGQGPEFLTYFQNEAQLEKSRLLSDRFSAERPKGSFSTLEIQRTEQGDSAMYLCASSSTRGGDGSSYNEQFFGPGTRLTVL.

In its sample, this clonotype was seen many times. The chain is built from TRBV5-1 and TRBJ2-5; tentatively, D is TRBD2 (5 bases). Looked up from germline, CDR1 is SGHRS and CDR2 is YFSETQ. V lost 1 base to trimming and J lost 7 bases, with 11 bases between them. This CDR3 is 13 amino acids long. The CDR3 DNA sequence: TGCGCCAGCAGCTTGACCAAAAGCGGGACCCAGTACTTC. It is translated as CASSLTKSGTQYF.

Concerning this clonotype: A much larger clone lies a single base off, so this may be a read error. The chain uses TRBV9 and TRBJ2-5; 9 positions agree with TRBD1. Trimming took 2 bases from V and 5 from J; bases not matched to a gene: 10. CDR3 size: 16 residues. Germline values: CDR1 SGDLS, CDR2 YYNGEE. CDR3 DNA: TGTGCCAGCAGCGTTCTTTCCGGACAGGGGCATGAGACCCAGTACTTC. Translation gives CASSVLSGQGHETQYF. The entire variable domain, with the rest obtained from reference TRBV9 and TRBJ2-5, is as follows: DSGVTQTPKHLITATGQRVTLRCSPRSGDLSVYWYQQSLDQGLQFLIQYYNGEERAKGNILERFSAQQFPDLHSELNLSSLELGDSALYFCASSVLSGQGHETQYFGPGTRLLVL.

The chain employs TRBV20-1 and TRBJ2-7, with TRBD1 matching 7 bases. CDR3 length equals 15 residues. The trim removed 0 bases at V and 7 bases at J, leaving 12 bases unmatched. The germline CDR1 and CDR2 sequences are DFQATT and SNEGSKA (reference sequence). This CDR3 is CSARDLPKQGREQYF. CDR3 nucleotide sequence: TGCAGTGCTAGAGATTTGCCAAAACAGGGGAGAGAGCAGTACTTC.

The chain combines TRBV27 with TRBJ1-3; D is undetermined. This CDR3 has 15 residues. Germline values: CDR1 MNHEY, CDR2 SMNVEV (reference sequence). V was trimmed by 4 bases and J by 1 base, leaving 11 bases between them. The CDR3 loop reads CASSYGGPSGNTIYF. DNA for the CDR3: TGTGCCAGCAGTTACGGCGGGCCATCTGGAAACACCATATATTTT.

Of note for this clonotype: A read error may be the cause here, since a much bigger clone is one base away. The J gene is TRBJ2-5, the V gene TRBV27; weak D call: TRBD1 (5 bases). Germline V gene sequence: CDR1 MNHEY, CDR2 SMNVEV (reference sequence). Trimming removed 6 bases from V and 8 bases from J, with 13 bases in between. The CDR3 spans 12 residues. The CDR3 nucleotides are TGTGCCAGCAGCCTTATAGGGGATACCCAGTACTTC. Translating it yields CASSLIGDTQYF.

Only one count was recorded for this clonotype. The rearrangement joins TRBV12-3 or TRBV12-4 to TRBJ2-3; 7 bases map to TRBD1. CDR3 size: 16 residues. J gave up 0 bases and V 7 bases, and 10 bases lay outside the gene matches. This chain's CDR3 is CASIGQGGQSTDTQYF. CDR3 coding DNA: TGTGCCAGCATTGGCCAAGGGGGACAGAGCACAGATACGCAGTATTTT.

This clonotype was detected only once. In nucleotides, the CDR3 is TGTGCCAGCAAGTTCTCGGAGCAGTTCTTC. Protein product: CASKFSEQFF. The J gene is TRBJ2-1, the V gene TRBV2; D call uncertain. From germline, CDR1 is SNHLY and CDR2 FYNNEI. The V end lost 7 bases, the J end lost 10 bases, and 8 bases lay between the germline ends. The CDR3 length is 10 residues.

Notes on this clonotype: Since a much larger clone is just one base distant, this may be a read error. The chain employs TRBV5-6 and TRBJ2-7; possibly TRBD1 for D (5 bases). From germline, CDR1 is SGHDT and CDR2 YYEEEE. The CDR3 has 15 residues. V was cut by 3 bases and J by 5 bases, with 18 bases left in between. CDR3 loop: CASSSQGAELDEQYF. The DNA of the CDR3 is TGTGCCAGCAGCTCCCAAGGGGCCGAATTGGACGAGCAGTACTTC.

The chain employs TRBV5-1 and TRBJ1-5; D gene ambiguous. The germline V gene encodes CDR1 SGHRS and CDR2 YFSETQ. The CDR3 contains 15 residues. V lost 4 bases to trimming and J lost 7 bases, with 18 bases between them. The CDR3 DNA is TGCGCCAGCAGCCCTGACGGTCCCAGCCAGCAGCCCCAGCATTTT. Protein sequence: CASSPDGPSQQPQHF.

Remarks on this clonotype: This is likely an artifact of a read error, given a far larger clone one base away. The rearrangement links TRBV3-1 to TRBJ2-7; TRBD2 is a possible D gene (5 bases). There are 11 residues in the CDR3. Trimming cost V 9 bases and J 2 bases, with 8 bases left between them. Germline CDR1 is LGHDT and CDR2 is YNNKEL (reference sequence). CDR3: CARTGTYEQYF. In DNA, the CDR3 is TGTGCCAGAACGGGGACCTACGAGCAGTACTTC.

Concerning this clonotype: This likely came from a read error, as a far larger clone is one base away. The chain carries TRBV6-4 and TRBJ1-5; tentative D call: TRBD1 (5 bases). V lost 11 bases and J lost 0, with 11 bases in between. The germline CDR1 and CDR2 sequences are MRHNA and SNTAGT. The CDR3 totals 13 residues. The CDR3 nucleotides read TGTGCCGCGGGGGAGGTTAGCAATCAGCCCCAGCATTTT. Its translation is CAAGEVSNQPQHF.

This clonotype was counted only a few times. This rearrangement joins TRBV4-1 to TRBJ2-1, with D possibly being TRBD2 (6 bases). The germline gives CDR1 MGHRA, CDR2 YSYEKL. With 7 bases removed from V and 10 bases from J, the gap between germline ends came to 26 bases. The CDR3 loop spans 16 amino acids. CDR3 nucleotide sequence: TGCGCCAGCAACCCGCCGGGACTCAAATATTTGGGCGAGCAGTTCTTC. This codes for CASNPPGLKYLGEQFF.